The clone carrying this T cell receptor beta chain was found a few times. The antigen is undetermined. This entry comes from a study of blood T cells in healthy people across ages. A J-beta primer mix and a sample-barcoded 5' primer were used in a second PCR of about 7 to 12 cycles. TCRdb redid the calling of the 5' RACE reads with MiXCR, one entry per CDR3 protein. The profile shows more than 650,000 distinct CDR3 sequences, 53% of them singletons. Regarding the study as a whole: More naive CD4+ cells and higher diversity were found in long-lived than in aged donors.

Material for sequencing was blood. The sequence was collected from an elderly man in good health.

Written as DNA, the CDR3 is TGTGCCAGCAGTTTTGGGGGGGACACTGAAGCTTTCTTT. Protein sequence: CASSFGGDTEAFF. This chain uses TRBV12-3 or TRBV12-4 with TRBJ1-1; D may be TRBD1 (5 bases). The CDR3 runs to 13 residues. V lost 3 bases to trimming and J lost 3 bases, with 8 bases between them.